The 10 T cell receptor beta chains below all came from one sample that was sequenced in a study of monozygotic twins with inflammatory bowel disease. TCRdb reprocessed the 5' RACE reads, keeping one entry per CDR3 protein, no DNA. This sample's table reports roughly 140,000 distinct CDR3 sequences. The sample was blood. These receptors all come from a human donor with ulcerative colitis or Crohn's disease, or a healthy co-twin of an affected twin (not recorded which).

The V call is TRBV12-3 or TRBV12-4, the J call TRBJ2-1; TCRdb selects TRBD1, and the lack of DNA leaves this call unchecked. The CDR3 runs 16 residues. The CDR3 loop reads CASTPGVRGALGEQFF.

This chain connects TRBV5-1 to TRBJ1-4; TCRdb calls TRBD1, which cannot be checked without DNA. This CDR3 has 15 residues. Germline V lookup: CDR1 SGHRS, CDR2 YFSETQ. CDR3: CASSIGGQPNEKLFF. The full variable domain, with the rest looked up from reference TRBV5-1 and TRBJ1-4, is KAGVTQTPRYLIKTRGQQVTLSCSPISGHRSVSWYQQTPGQGLQFLFEYFSETQRNKGNFPGRFSGRQFSNSRSEMNVSTLELGDSALYLCASSIGGQPNEKLFFGSGTQLSVL.

This chain's CDR3 is CASSLQGLTYNEQFF. The chain employs TRBV7-9 and TRBJ2-1; lacking DNA, the TRBD2 call made by TCRdb goes unchecked. The CDR3 length is 15 residues. CDR1 is SEHNR and CDR2 is FQNEAQ in the germline V gene (reference sequence).

This rearrangement joins TRBV5-1 to TRBJ2-7; as DNA is missing, the TRBD1 call by TCRdb cannot be tested. The CDR3 runs to 16 residues. Germline loops: CDR1 SGHRS, CDR2 YFSETQ. Here the CDR3 reads CASSREWDTSSYEQYF.

The rearrangement joins TRBV7-2 to TRBJ1-1. The CDR3 spans 16 residues. Germline assignment: CDR1 SGHTA and CDR2 FQGNSA. CDR3 protein: CASRPWGGKLNTEAFF.

J is TRBJ1-1 and V is TRBV27. Germline assignment: CDR1 MNHEY and CDR2 SMNVEV (reference sequence). The CDR3 sequence is 13 residues long. The CDR3 loop is CASSNPGRTEAFF.

This CDR3 is CASSFGGSNEKLFF. The chain is built from TRBV5-6 and TRBJ1-4. The CDR3 runs 14 residues. The germline V gene encodes CDR1 SGHDT and CDR2 YYEEEE.

The chain couples TRBV5-1 to TRBJ1-2; no DNA is available, so the TRBD1 call from TCRdb remains unchecked. Germline CDR1 is SGHRS and CDR2 is YFSETQ. The CDR3 contains 13 residues. This chain's CDR3 is CASSEPGLYGYTF.

The chain recombines TRBV4-3 with TRBJ2-5; the TRBD1 assignment by TCRdb is unverifiable without DNA. Germline CDR1 is LGHNA and CDR2 is YSLEER. This CDR3 has 15 amino acids. This chain's CDR3 is CASSQGQSYQETQYF.

The rearrangement uses TRBV4-1 and TRBJ1-2. There are 13 residues in the CDR3. Germline CDR1 MGHRA, CDR2 YSYEKL. Here the CDR3 reads CASSQAWAASYTF.